Below are 11 T cell receptor beta chains sequenced from a single sample in a study of blood T cell repertoires in COVID-19. The method was immunoSEQ multiplex PCR; TCRdb's version includes in-frame clones alone and lacks a portion of them. The data show just over 300,000 clones, 90% seen once. Sequencing was carried out using PBMCs or T cells enriched from blood (not recorded which). The receptors come from a woman in her late teens or twenties with acute COVID-19.

The genes are TRBV27 and TRBJ2-3, with 7 bases that match TRBD2. The J segment lost 1 base and the V segment lost 1 base, leaving 5 bases of the junction unmatched. From germline, CDR1 is MNHEY and CDR2 SMNVEV (reference sequence). CDR3 size: 16 residues. The CDR3 here is CASSLYPLAGTDTQYF. CDR3 nucleotides: TGTGCCAGCAGTTTATACCCGCTAGCGGGCACAGATACGCAGTATTTT.

Turning to this clone: Other DNA sequences from this sample encode an identical CDR3 as well. The chain is built from TRBV9 and TRBJ2-2; possibly TRBD2 for D (6 bases). Trimming took off 0 bases at V and 2 bases at J, with 14 bases between the two ends. CDR1 is SGDLS, CDR2 YYNGEE, per germline. The CDR3 is 17 residues long. CDR3 protein: CASSVDGAEGNTGELFF. CDR3 DNA sequence: TGTGCCAGCAGCGTAGACGGGGCGGAGGGCAACACCGGGGAGCTGTTTTTT.

The genes are TRBV11-3 and TRBJ2-5; possible D gene TRBD1, 6 bases. The CDR3 has 15 residues. CDR1 and CDR2 from the germline V gene are SGHNT and YENEEA. Trimming pared 5 bases from V and 1 base from J, leaving 14 bases between. CDR3 sequence: CASSPTGMGQETQYF. CDR3 bases: TGTGCCAGCAGCCCTACAGGGATGGGCCAAGAGACCCAGTACTTC.

This chain uses TRBV29-1 with TRBJ1-2; TRBD1 might be the D (5 bases). Trimming shortened V by 3 bases and J by 3 bases, and 14 bases separated the two germline ends. In germline, CDR1 is SQVTM, CDR2 ANQGSEA. CDR3 size: 14 residues. CDR3 in DNA: TGCAGCGTTGAGCCCCTGACAGCCTACTATGGCTACACCTTC. It specifies CSVEPLTAYYGYTF.

The sample holds a few counts of this clone. The rearrangement uses TRBV18 and TRBJ1-6, with D maybe TRBD1 (6 bases). Germline V gives CDR1 KGHSH, CDR2 LQKENI. The germline V and J ends were trimmed by 6 bases and 10 bases, with 13 bases remaining between them. The length of the CDR3 is 13 residues. This CDR3 reads CASSPAGASPLHF. The CDR3 coding sequence is TGTGCCAGCTCTCCGGCAGGGGCCTCACCCCTCCACTTT.

The V and J genes are TRBV19 and TRBJ1-2, with a tentative D call TRBD1 (6 bases). Germline V gives CDR1 LNHDA, CDR2 SQIVND (reference sequence). The CDR3 is made up of 12 amino acids. Here the CDR3 DNA reads TGTGGATCGCGTGACAGGATCTATGGCTACACCTTC. The encoded protein is CGSRDRIYGYTF. The full variable domain, completed using reference TRBV19 and TRBJ1-2, is DGGITQSPKYLFRKEGQNVTLSCEQNLNHDAMYWYRQDPGQGLRLIYYSQIVNDFQKGDIAEGYSVSREKKESFPLTVTSAQKNPTAFYLCGSRDRIYGYTFGSGTRLTVV.

The genes are TRBV3-1 (or the pseudogene TRBV3-2) and TRBJ1-1, with D possibly being TRBD1 (5 bases). The CDR3 runs 13 residues. CDR1 is LGHDT, CDR2 YNNKEL, per germline (reference sequence). The V end was cut by 4 bases, the J end by 4 bases, with 10 bases between. In DNA form, the CDR3 reads TGTGCCAGCAGCCGCAGGGAAGTCACTGAAGCTTTCTTT. Protein sequence: CASSRREVTEAFF.

Written as DNA, the CDR3 is TGTGCCAGCAGTGAAGCAAAGAGGCTAGCGGGCGACCGCTCCTACAATGAGCAGTTCTTC. This translates into CASSEAKRLAGDRSYNEQFF. The chain carries TRBV6-1 and TRBJ2-1, with 8 bases matching TRBD2. Germline V gene data show CDR1 as MNHNS and CDR2 as SASEGT. The trim removed 0 bases at V and 0 bases at J, leaving 13 bases unmatched. This CDR3 has 20 amino acids.

This sequence joins TRBV6-5 and TRBJ1-2; a weak D match, TRBD1 (6 bases). Trimming removed 6 bases at V and 4 bases at J, with 18 bases between. This CDR3 comprises 15 residues. Germline V CDR1 and CDR2: MNHEY, SVGAGI. The CDR3 spells CASRLYAQGTYGYTF. In nucleotides, the CDR3 is TGTGCCAGCAGATTATACGCACAGGGAACCTATGGCTACACCTTC.

This rearrangement joins TRBV7-3 to TRBJ2-5; 10 bases are a match to TRBD2. The CDR3 is made up of 16 amino acids. The junction had 11 bases not matched to a gene; V was cut back by 5 bases and J by 5 bases. Germline-derived CDR1 and CDR2 are SGHTA and FQGTGA. CDR3 sequence: CASSLSGLAGDETQYF. Written as DNA, the CDR3 is TGTGCCAGCAGCCTATCCGGGCTAGCGGGAGACGAGACCCAGTACTTC. Combining the CDR3 with reference TRBV7-3 and TRBJ2-5 gives the whole variable domain GAGVSQTPSNKVTEKGKYVELRCDPISGHTALYWYRQSLGQGPEFLIYFQGTGAADDSGLPNDRFFAVRPEGSVSTLKIQRTERGDSAVYLCASSLSGLAGDETQYFGPGTRLLVL.

The gene calls are TRBV5-5 and TRBJ2-7; 7 nucleotides line up with TRBD1. This CDR3 comprises 14 residues. The J segment lost 1 base and the V segment lost 0 bases, leaving 1 base of the junction unmatched. Germline values: CDR1 SGHKS, CDR2 YYEKEE (reference sequence). The CDR3 DNA reads TGTGCCAGCAGCTTGGAGGGGGCTTCCTACGAGCAGTACTTC. Its translation is CASSLEGASYEQYF.